This T cell receptor (beta chain) emerged from a study of cytomegalovirus exposure and HLA in healthy donors. V lost 2 bases and J lost 2; bases outside the gene matches: 5. Per the germline V gene, CDR1 is SGHTA and CDR2 is FQGNSA. This CDR3 is built from 16 residues. In the PCR, 60 Vbeta and 13 Jbeta primers were used. Data came from immunoSEQ multiplex PCR; TCRdb stores just in-frame clones and leaves some out. The sample records 150,000 or so clones, 80% being singletons. Material: PBMCs. The V call is TRBV7-2, the J call TRBJ2-3; 9 positions agree with TRBD2. The receptor's source is a man aged 25 to 45 in good health and CMV-seropositive. The CDR3 nucleotides are TGTGCCAGCAGCTTATCGCTAGCGGGGACCACAGATACGCAGTATTTT. Its translation: CASSLSLAGTTDTQYF.